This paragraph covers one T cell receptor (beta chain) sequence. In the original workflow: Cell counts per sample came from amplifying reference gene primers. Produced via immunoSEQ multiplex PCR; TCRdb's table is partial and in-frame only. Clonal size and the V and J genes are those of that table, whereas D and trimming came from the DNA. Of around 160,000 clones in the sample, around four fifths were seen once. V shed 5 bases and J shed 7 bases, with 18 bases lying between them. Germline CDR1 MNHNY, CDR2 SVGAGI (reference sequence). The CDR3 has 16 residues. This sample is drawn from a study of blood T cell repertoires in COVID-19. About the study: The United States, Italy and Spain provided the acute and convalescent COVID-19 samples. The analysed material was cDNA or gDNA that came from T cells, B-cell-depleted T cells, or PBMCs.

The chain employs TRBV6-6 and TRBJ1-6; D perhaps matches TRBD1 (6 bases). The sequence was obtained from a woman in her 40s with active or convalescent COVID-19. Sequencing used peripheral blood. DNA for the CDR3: TGTGCCAGCAGTCTCTCGCCCGGACAGCTAAATTCACCCCTCCACTTT. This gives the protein CASSLSPGQLNSPLHF.